These 14 T cell receptor beta chains originate from one sample sequenced in a study of CD8 T cells in Susac syndrome. Random hexamers served to reverse transcribe roughly 0.5 to 1 ug RNA. TCRdb re-analysed the immunoSEQ multiplex PCR reads in MiXCR, keeping a single row per CDR3 protein. The table lists approximately 100,000 distinct CDR3 sequences, around nine tenths of them singletons. The sample taken for sequencing was CD4+ T cells from PBMCs. The receptors derive from a human donor in good health.

A single count supports this clonotype. This chain joins TRBV12-3 or TRBV12-4 and TRBJ2-3; possibly TRBD1 for D (5 bases). The CDR3 is 14 residues long. V dropped 6 bases and J dropped 1 base, with 11 bases sitting between them. The CDR3 bases are TGTGCCAGCAGCCCGACAGACGGCACAGATACGCAGTATTTT. Its translation is CASSPTDGTDTQYF.

The V and J genes are TRBV4-3 and TRBJ1-4, with D possibly matching TRBD1 (6 bases). Germline CDR1 LGHNA, CDR2 YSLEER. The CDR3 extends over 18 amino acids. Trimming left V 1 base short and J 6 bases short, with 21 bases between. This chain's CDR3 is CASSQGPRGGRRDEKLFF. The DNA for the CDR3 is TGCGCCAGCAGCCAAGGCCCCAGGGGCGGTAGGAGGGATGAAAAACTGTTTTTT.

The V and J genes are TRBV12-3 or TRBV12-4 and TRBJ1-2; 7 nucleotides agree with TRBD1. This CDR3 comprises 13 residues. J gave up 7 bases and V 6 bases, and 8 bases lay outside the gene matches. As DNA, the CDR3 is TGTGCCAGCAGCGTCGAGGGGGCTGGTGGCTACACCTTC. It is translated as CASSVEGAGGYTF.

This chain links TRBV18 with TRBJ2-3; the match to TRBD1 covers 9 bases. The CDR3 runs 14 residues. CDR1 and CDR2 (germline): KGHSH, LQKENI. V lost 1 base to trimming and J lost 6 bases; unmatched junction nucleotides: 2. The CDR3 loop reads CASSPRTGEDTQYF. The CDR3 coding sequence is TGTGCCAGCTCACCACGGACAGGGGAGGATACGCAGTATTTT.

The chain links TRBV7-2 to TRBJ2-7; D remains unclear. Between the trimmed V and J ends, which lost 5 bases and 3 bases, there was a span of 8 bases. This CDR3 has 12 residues. Germline lookup yields CDR1 SGHTA and CDR2 FQGNSA. The CDR3 reads CASSRSNYEQYF. Here the CDR3 DNA reads TGTGCCAGCAGCCGGTCTAACTACGAGCAGTACTTC.

The gene calls are TRBV6-4 and TRBJ2-3; D may be TRBD1 (6 bases). The CDR3 is 13 amino acids. V lost 1 base to trimming and J lost 6 bases, with 8 bases between them. Germline CDR1 MRHNA, CDR2 SNTAGT. For the CDR3, the DNA is TGTGCCAGCAGTGACTATCAGGGGGATACGCAGTATTTT. Protein: CASSDYQGDTQYF.

This rearrangement joins TRBV7-9 to TRBJ2-1, with TRBD2 matching over 7 bases. Looked up from germline, CDR1 is SEHNR and CDR2 is FQNEAQ (reference sequence). There are 11 residues in the CDR3. V trimming: 5 bases; J trimming: 8 bases; junction bases outside the gene matches: 0. Here the CDR3 DNA reads TGTGCCAGCAGCGCGGGGGATGAGCAGTTCTTC. Its protein is CASSAGDEQFF.

This clonotype was seen only once. V is TRBV12-5 and J is TRBJ1-2; 7 bases match TRBD1. The V and J ends lost 5 bases and 8 bases, in that order; junction bases with no gene match: 11. Germline loops: CDR1 LGHNT, CDR2 FRNRAP. The CDR3 has 14 amino acids. The DNA for the CDR3 is TGTGCTAGTGGTGAGGGGGCAAATCCGAGAGGCTACACCTTC. As protein: CASGEGANPRGYTF.

The chain uses TRBV19 and TRBJ1-1; TRBD1 matches at 7 bases. The germline V gene encodes CDR1 LNHDA and CDR2 SQIVND (reference sequence). V lost 6 bases to trimming and J lost 0 bases; unmatched junction nucleotides: 10. This CDR3 is 16 amino acids long. In nucleotides, the CDR3 is TGTGCCAGTAGACCCAAGGGACAGCTCATGAACACTGAAGCTTTCTTT. Translated: CASRPKGQLMNTEAFF.

The chain couples TRBV12-3 or TRBV12-4 to TRBJ2-3; D gene ambiguous. Trimming removed 4 bases from V and 4 bases from J, with 9 bases in between. CDR3 length: 13 residues. CDR3 sequence reads: CASSSHTADTQYF. The CDR3 DNA reads TGTGCCAGCAGTTCCCATACTGCAGATACGCAGTATTTT.

The chain combines TRBV6-5 with TRBJ1-1; D is undetermined. The CDR3 runs 14 residues. Trimming took off 2 bases at V and 4 bases at J, with 11 bases between the two ends. Germline CDR1 MNHEY, CDR2 SVGAGI. CDR3 bases: TGTGCCAGCAGTTACCAAACCCGGTCCACTGAAGCTTTCTTT. The encoded protein is CASSYQTRSTEAFF.

The V call is TRBV6-5, the J call TRBJ2-7; 7 positions agree with TRBD2. V gave up 7 bases and J gave up 5 bases; unmatched junction bases: 11. CDR1 is MNHEY, CDR2 SVGAGI, per germline. This CDR3 region has 14 residues. The CDR3 protein is CASKLGLGADEQYF. For the CDR3, the DNA is TGTGCCAGCAAGCTAGGACTAGGTGCAGACGAGCAGTACTTC.

The chain joins TRBV10-3 to TRBJ2-1; 9 positions match TRBD2. The CDR3 runs 15 residues. V lost 2 bases, J lost 7 bases, and 6 bases stayed unmatched. Germline lookup yields CDR1 ENHRY and CDR2 SYGVKD. CDR3 in amino acids: CAISELSSGRNEQFF. CDR3 bases: TGTGCCATCAGTGAGCTCAGTAGCGGGAGAAATGAGCAGTTCTTC.

This chain links TRBV9 with TRBJ1-2; D is possibly TRBD1 (6 bases). V shed 4 bases and J shed 5 bases, with 21 bases lying between them. CDR3 length: 16 amino acids. Looked up from germline, CDR1 is SGDLS and CDR2 is YYNGEE. This CDR3 reads CASSPLGQRIPYGYTF. CDR3 in DNA: TGTGCCAGCAGCCCCCTCGGACAGCGCATCCCTTATGGCTACACCTTC. Complete variable domain (other parts from reference TRBV9 and TRBJ1-2): DSGVTQTPKHLITATGQRVTLRCSPRSGDLSVYWYQQSLDQGLQFLIQYYNGEERAKGNILERFSAQQFPDLHSELNLSSLELGDSALYFCASSPLGQRIPYGYTFGSGTRLTVV.